This entry lists 8 T cell receptor beta chains sequenced from one sample in a study of T cells in Graves' hyperthyroidism and ophthalmopathy. It was RNA transcripts that yielded the amplified TCR beta CDR3 regions. HTBI primers were employed in a first-round RT-PCR of the TCR CDR3. TCRdb processed the multiplex PCR reads anew with MiXCR; each CDR3 protein has one entry. The table records around 300,000 distinct CDR3 sequences, around 14% of them present only once. The specimen sequenced was blood. These receptors all stem from a young woman with Graves' hyperthyroidism.

This clonotype was recorded many times. V gene TRBV6-2 or TRBV6-3 combines with J gene TRBJ2-1; unclear D gene. The V end was cut by 7 bases, the J end by 0 bases, with 10 bases between. The CDR3 extends over 14 amino acids. Germline V gene data show CDR1 as MNHEY and CDR2 as SVGEGT. CDR3 sequence reads: CASKIWDSYNEQFF. CDR3 nucleotides: TGTGCCAGCAAGATTTGGGACTCCTACAATGAGCAGTTCTTC.

With regard to this clonotype: A much more abundant neighbour one base away suggests this may be a read error. The rearrangement links TRBV2 to TRBJ2-3; D perhaps matches TRBD2 (6 bases). This CDR3 region has 11 residues. Germline lookup yields CDR1 SNHLY and CDR2 FYNNEI. Trimming left V 8 bases short and J 10 bases short, with 13 bases between. CDR3 residues: CASGAGLAQYF. In nucleotides, the CDR3 is TGTGCCAGCGGGGCGGGGCTTGCGCAGTATTTT.

This clonotype was seen once. Given a much more abundant clone one base away, this may be a read error. The chain has TRBV3-1 and TRBJ1-2, with D possibly matching TRBD1 (5 bases). CDR3 size: 14 residues. Germline V gene sequence: CDR1 LGHDT, CDR2 YNNKEL (reference sequence). The CDR3 loop is CSSSQVRGPYGYTF. In nucleotides, the CDR3 is TGTTCCAGCAGCCAAGTAAGGGGTCCCTATGGCTACACCTTC.

At least ten counts were recorded for this clonotype. The chain couples TRBV20-1 to TRBJ1-2; 10 positions agree with TRBD1. The CDR3 is 13 amino acids. Germline-derived CDR1 and CDR2 are DFQATT and SNEGSKA (reference sequence). J gave up 7 bases and V 7 bases, and 9 bases lay outside the gene matches. The CDR3 loop reads CSGYPTGGRGYTF. DNA of the CDR3: TGCAGTGGATATCCGACAGGGGGCCGTGGCTACACCTTC.

Here the CDR3 reads CASSTGLAGYEQYF. CDR3 DNA: TGTGCCAGTAGTACGGGACTAGCGGGCTACGAGCAGTACTTC. The chain is built from TRBV19 and TRBJ2-7, with TRBD2 identical over 12 bases. The CDR3 loop spans 14 amino acids. Unmatched junction bases numbered 1, after V lost 4 bases and J lost 3 bases. Looked up from germline, CDR1 is LNHDA and CDR2 is SQIVND (reference sequence).

This clonotype is a singleton in its sample. The chain combines TRBV30 with TRBJ1-5, with 8 bases aligning to TRBD1. Unmatched junction bases numbered 10, after V lost 3 bases and J lost 6 bases. Looked up from germline, CDR1 is GTSNPN and CDR2 is SVGIG (reference sequence). The CDR3 is 15 amino acids. CDR3 amino acids: CAWSAITGGAQPQHF. DNA for the CDR3: TGTGCCTGGAGCGCGATCACAGGGGGGGCTCAGCCCCAGCATTTT. Using reference TRBV30 and TRBJ1-5 for the parts outside the CDR3, the full variable domain is SQTIHQWPATLVQPVGSPLSLECTVEGTSNPNLYWYRQAAGRGLQLLFYSVGIGQISSEVPQNLSASRPQDRQFILSSKKLLLSDSGFYLCAWSAITGGAQPQHFGDGTRLSIL.

The chain is built from TRBV7-9 and TRBJ2-6; 7 bases map to TRBD1. The germline V gene encodes CDR1 SEHNR and CDR2 FQNEAQ (reference sequence). This CDR3 has 18 residues. V gave up 1 base and J gave up 4 bases; unmatched junction bases: 10. CDR3 region: CASSLDRNRGSGANVLTF. The CDR3 DNA is TGTGCCAGCAGCTTAGACAGGAACAGGGGCTCGGGGGCCAACGTCCTGACTTTC.

This clonotype has at least ten counts. This rearrangement joins TRBV19 to TRBJ1-1; no reliable D call. Trimming stripped 3 bases from V and 0 bases from J, with 11 bases between. The CDR3 has 15 amino acids. Germline V lookup: CDR1 LNHDA, CDR2 SQIVND (reference sequence). In nucleotides, the CDR3 is TGTGCCAGTAGTATGTATCAGCCGATGAACACTGAAGCTTTCTTT. The encoded protein is CASSMYQPMNTEAFF.